This T cell receptor beta chain stems from a study of T cells in women clearing cervical HPV infection. The overall study: Case blood drawn at lesion detection; control blood after infection cleared.

CDR1 and CDR2 from the germline V gene are LNHDA and SQIVND (reference sequence). The CDR3 spans 15 residues. This table comes from immunoSEQ multiplex PCR, and its TCRdb copy is limited to in-frame clones, with some not included. The sample includes some 14,000 clones. Notes on this clone: The CDR3 end lies 3 residues beyond the end of the read and is filled in from the germline J gene.

The clonotype originates from a woman aged 18 to 75 with a cervical HPV16 infection that either progressed to CIN3+ or cleared (not recorded which). The genes are TRBV19 and TRBJ1-2, with D uncertain. What was sequenced was blood buffy coat. The CDR3 DNA, read in part, is TGTGCCAGTAGTGCCCCAGGTAGCGGCACCTACGAC. Its protein is CASSAPGSGTYD. From start to end, the CDR3 is CASSAPGSGTYDYTF.